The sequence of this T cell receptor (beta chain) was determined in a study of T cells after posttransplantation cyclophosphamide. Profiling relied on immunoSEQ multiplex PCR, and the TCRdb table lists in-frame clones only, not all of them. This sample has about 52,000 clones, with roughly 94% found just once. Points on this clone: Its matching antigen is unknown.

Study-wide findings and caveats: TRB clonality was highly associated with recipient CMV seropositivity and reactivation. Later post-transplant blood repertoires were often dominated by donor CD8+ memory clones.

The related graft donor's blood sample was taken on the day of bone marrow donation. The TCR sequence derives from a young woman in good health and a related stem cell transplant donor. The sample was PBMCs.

CDR3 DNA: TGTGCCATCAGTGAGTCAATGGGGGGCACTGAAGCTTTCTTT. Amino acid sequence: CAISESMGGTEAFF. The chain recombines TRBV10-3 with TRBJ1-1, with a weak D call TRBD1 (5 bases). Germline CDR1 ENHRY, CDR2 SYGVKD. Trimming took off 0 bases at V and 4 bases at J, with 9 bases between the two ends. This CDR3 contains 14 residues.